These 5 T cell receptor beta chains came from one sample sequenced in a study of blood T cells in healthy people across ages. The use of a sample-barcoded 5' primer and a J-beta primer mix characterized a second PCR of about 6 to 11 cycles. TCRdb fed the 5' RACE reads into MiXCR, producing one record per CDR3 protein. This table has about 780,000 distinct CDR3 sequences, about 26% appearing once. These same data were also listed under a study on T cells of mothers and their children.

The sample comprised blood. These receptors were taken from a boy aged 10-17 years in good health.

The chain links TRBV3-1 to TRBJ2-3; the D is unclear. V shed 5 bases and J shed 2 bases, with 11 bases lying between them. The CDR3 is 14 amino acids. Germline assignment: CDR1 LGHDT and CDR2 YNNKEL (reference sequence). The CDR3 spells CASSEGSVTDTQYF. CDR3 bases: TGTGCCAGCAGCGAAGGGTCGGTCACAGATACGCAGTATTTT.

In its sample, this clonotype was seen a few times. V and J are TRBV28 and TRBJ2-7; 8 positions agree with TRBD1. Looked up from germline, CDR1 is MDHEN and CDR2 is SYDVKM. CDR3 size: 14 residues. With V trimmed by 8 bases and J by 3 bases, 9 bases remained unmatched. This CDR3 reads CASLGQGTIYEQYF. The CDR3 DNA reads as TGTGCCAGCCTAGGACAGGGAACCATCTACGAGCAGTACTTC.

The chain joins TRBV7-3 to TRBJ2-1, with TRBD2 as a possible D gene (7 bases). Germline V CDR1 and CDR2: SGHTA, FQGTGA. The length of the CDR3 is 15 residues. V dropped 2 bases and J dropped 5 bases, with 13 bases sitting between them. In DNA form, the CDR3 reads TGTGCCAGCAGCTTATCGGCGGGGGCCCACAATGAGCAGTTCTTC. Translated: CASSLSAGAHNEQFF.

This clonotype showed up just a few times. The rearrangement joins TRBV7-2 to TRBJ2-1, with 14 bases matching TRBD2. The better agreement between TRBJ2-5 and the DNA end casts doubt on the J call. CDR3 length: 18 residues. Germline V gene lookup returns CDR1 SGHTA and CDR2 FQGNSA. The DNA of the CDR3 is TGTGCCAGCAGCTTAGGGAGACTAGCGGGGGGGCGACAAGAGACCCAGTACTTC. Translation: CASSLGRLAGGRQETQYF.

The chain links TRBV3-1 to TRBJ1-2; 8 bases are a match to TRBD1. The CDR3 has 14 residues. Trimming removed 3 bases from V and 4 bases from J; junction bases left unmatched: 4. Per the germline V gene, CDR1 is LGHDT and CDR2 is YNNKEL (reference sequence). CDR3 in DNA: TGTGCCAGCAGCCACGGACAGGGACCCTATGGCTACACCTTC. Its translation is CASSHGQGPYGYTF.